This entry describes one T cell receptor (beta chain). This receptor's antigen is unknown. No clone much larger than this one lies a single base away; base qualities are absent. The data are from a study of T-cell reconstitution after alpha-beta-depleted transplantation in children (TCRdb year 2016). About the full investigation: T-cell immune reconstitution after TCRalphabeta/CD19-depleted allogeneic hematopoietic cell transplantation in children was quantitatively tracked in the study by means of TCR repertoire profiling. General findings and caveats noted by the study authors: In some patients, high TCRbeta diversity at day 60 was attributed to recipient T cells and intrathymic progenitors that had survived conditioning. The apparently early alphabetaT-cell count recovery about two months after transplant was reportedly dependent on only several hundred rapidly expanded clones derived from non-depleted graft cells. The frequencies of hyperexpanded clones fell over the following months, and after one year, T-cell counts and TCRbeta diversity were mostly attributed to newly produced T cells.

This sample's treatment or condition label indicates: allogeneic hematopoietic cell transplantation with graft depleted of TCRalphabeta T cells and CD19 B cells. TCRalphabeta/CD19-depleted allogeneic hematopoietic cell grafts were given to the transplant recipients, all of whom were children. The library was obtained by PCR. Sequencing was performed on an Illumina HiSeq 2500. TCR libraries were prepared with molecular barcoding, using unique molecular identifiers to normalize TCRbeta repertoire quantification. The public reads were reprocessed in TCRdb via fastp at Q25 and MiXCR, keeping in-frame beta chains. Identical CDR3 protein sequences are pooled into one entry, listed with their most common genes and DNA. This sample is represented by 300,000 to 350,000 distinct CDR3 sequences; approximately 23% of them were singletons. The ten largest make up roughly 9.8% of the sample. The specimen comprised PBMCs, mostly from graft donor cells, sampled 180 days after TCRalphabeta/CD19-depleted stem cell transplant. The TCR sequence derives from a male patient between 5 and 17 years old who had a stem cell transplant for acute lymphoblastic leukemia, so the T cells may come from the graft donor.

The base sequence is TGCGCCAGCAGCTCCTGGACTAGCGGGATGGGGATAGATACGCAGTATTTT. It translates as CASSSWTSGMGIDTQYF. The chain is assembled from TRBV5-1 and TRBJ2-3, with 12 junctional bases fitting TRBD2. Here V drops 3 bases and J drops 5 bases, and the junction holds 10 bases not matched to any gene. Spanning cysteine to phenylalanine, the CDR3 consists of 17 amino acids. Just CDR3 DNA is preserved here, 51 bases in frame from base 1. Sequences SGHRS (CDR1) and YFSETQ (CDR2) are obtained from the germline V gene.